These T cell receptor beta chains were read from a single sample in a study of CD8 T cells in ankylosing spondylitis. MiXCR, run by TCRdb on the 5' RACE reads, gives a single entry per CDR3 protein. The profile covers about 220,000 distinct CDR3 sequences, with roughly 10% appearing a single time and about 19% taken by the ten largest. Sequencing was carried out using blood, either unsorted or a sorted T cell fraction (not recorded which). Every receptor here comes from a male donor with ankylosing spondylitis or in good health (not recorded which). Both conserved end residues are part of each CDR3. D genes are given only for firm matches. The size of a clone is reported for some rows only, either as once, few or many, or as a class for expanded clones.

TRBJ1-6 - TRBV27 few TGTGCCAGCAGCCCCCAGGGACTGCAGGCCTCACCCCTCCACTTT CASSPQGLQASPLHF
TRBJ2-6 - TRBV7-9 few TGTGCCAGCAGCTCGGGACTGGGGGCCAACGTCCTGACTTTC CASSSGLGANVLTF
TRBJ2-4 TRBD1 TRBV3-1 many TGTGCCAGCAGCCAACAAACAGGGGGCAACATTCAGTACTTC CASSQQTGGNIQYF
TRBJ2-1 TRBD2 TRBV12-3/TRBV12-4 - TGTGCCAGCAGGGCGGGACTAGGGGCGTACAATGAGCAGTTCTTC CASRAGLGAYNEQFF
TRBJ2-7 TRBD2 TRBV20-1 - TGCAGTGCTAGAGACGCGGGGGGGCCGGGTGAGCAGTACTTC CSARDAGGPGEQYF
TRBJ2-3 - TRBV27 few TGTGCCAGCAGTCGGGAACGGGGGGCGCTAGCGGAAGATACGCAGTATTTT CASSRERGALAEDTQYF
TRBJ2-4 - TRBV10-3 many TGTGCCATCAGTGAGTCAGCCCTTGAGGGGAACATTCAGTACTTC CAISESALEGNIQYF
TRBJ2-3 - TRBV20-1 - TGCAGTACCAACCCAGGAACCACAGATACGCAGTATTTT CSTNPGTTDTQYF
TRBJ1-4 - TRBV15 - TGTGCCACCAGCAGAGATCAGGGTGGGAATGAAAAACTGTTTTTT CATSRDQGGNEKLFF
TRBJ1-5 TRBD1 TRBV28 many TGTGCCACCACGGGACAGGCATGGAGTCAGCCCCAGCATTTT CATTGQAWSQPQHF
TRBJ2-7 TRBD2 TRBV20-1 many TGCAGTGCCAGATTCGGGGGGAATGGGCAGTACTTC CSARFGGNGQYF
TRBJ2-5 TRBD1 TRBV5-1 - TGCGCCAGCAGCTTGACAGGGGGCGGTGAGACCCAGTACTTC CASSLTGGGETQYF
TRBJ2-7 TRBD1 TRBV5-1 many TGCGCCAGCAGCGATTATACAGGGGTCAACGAGCAGTACTTC CASSDYTGVNEQYF
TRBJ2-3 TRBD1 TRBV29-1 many TGCAGCGCCCACCTGACAGGGGGCGTGGATACGCAGTATTTT CSAHLTGGVDTQYF
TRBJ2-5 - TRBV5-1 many TGCGCCAGCAGCTTGGACACAGATCAAGAGACCCAGTACTTC CASSLDTDQETQYF
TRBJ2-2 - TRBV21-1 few TGTGCCAGCAGCTTCCCGGGGGCCTCCACGAACACCGGGGAGCTGTTTTTT CASSFPGASTNTGELFF
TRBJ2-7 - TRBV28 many TGTGCCAGCAGGACAGGACAAGACTACGAGCAGTACTTC CASRTGQDYEQYF
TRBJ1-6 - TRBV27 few TGTGCCAGCAGTTTGCACAGGGTGAATTCACCCCTCCACTTT CASSLHRVNSPLHF
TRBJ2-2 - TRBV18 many TGTGCCAGCTCACTTTTTACCATCGATACCGCCGGGGAGCTGTTTTTT CASSLFTIDTAGELFF
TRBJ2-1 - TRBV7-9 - TGTGCCAGCAGCTCGTGGAGCGGCTCCTACAATGAGCAGTTCTTC CASSSWSGSYNEQFF
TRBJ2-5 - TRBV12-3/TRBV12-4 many TGTGCCAGCAGTCCCCGGGGGGCAAAAGAGACCCAGTACTTC CASSPRGAKETQYF
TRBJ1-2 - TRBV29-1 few TGCAGCGTTGAAGGTGCGGGGAAGCCTAACTATGGCTACACCTTC CSVEGAGKPNYGYTF
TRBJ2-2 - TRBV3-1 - TGTGCCAGCAGCCAAAGTTTGACCACCGGGGAGCTGTTTTTT CASSQSLTTGELFF
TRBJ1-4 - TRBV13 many TGTGCCAGCAGCCAACCGGGGCATGAAAAACTGTTTTTT CASSQPGHEKLFF
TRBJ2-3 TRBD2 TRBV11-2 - TGTGCCAGCAGCTTAACCCTAGGCGGGAGTAGCACAGATACGCAGTATTTT CASSLTLGGSSTDTQYF
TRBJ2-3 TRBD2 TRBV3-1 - TGTGCCAGCAGCCAAAAAGCGGGGGGGACAGATACGCAGTATTTT CASSQKAGGTDTQYF
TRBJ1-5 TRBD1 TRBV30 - TGTGCCTGGAGTTCCAGGGGGAGAGGCAATCAGCCCCAGCATTTT CAWSSRGRGNQPQHF
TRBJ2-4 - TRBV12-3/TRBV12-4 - TGTGCCAGCAGTTTTGGACCGGATCCCAAAAACATTCAGTACTTC CASSFGPDPKNIQYF
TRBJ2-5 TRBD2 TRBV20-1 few TGCAGTGCGTTACTAGCGGGGGGCTCGGTGGAGACCCAGTACTTC CSALLAGGSVETQYF
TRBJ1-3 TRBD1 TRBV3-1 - TGTGCCAGCAGCCAAGGACGACAGGGGAGCTCTGGAAACACCATATATTTT CASSQGRQGSSGNTIYF
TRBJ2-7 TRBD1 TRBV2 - TGTGCCAGCAGCGGACAGGGAACCAATTTAGACGAGCAGTACTTC CASSGQGTNLDEQYF
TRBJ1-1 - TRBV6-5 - TGTGCCAGCAGTTACTCCCGGGAGGGACATGAAGCTTTCTTT CASSYSREGHEAFF
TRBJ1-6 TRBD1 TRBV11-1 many TGTGCCAGCAGCTTAGACCCTGGACAGGGGTGGGGTGAGGGGACACCCCTCCACTTT CASSLDPGQGWGEGTPLHF
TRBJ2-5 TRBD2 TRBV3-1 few TGTGCCAGCAGCCTGTATAGCGGGGGGAACCAAGAGACCCAGTACTTC CASSLYSGGNQETQYF
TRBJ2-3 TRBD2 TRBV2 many TGTGCCAGCAGTGACGTACTAGCGGGGAACACAGATACGCAGTATTTT CASSDVLAGNTDTQYF
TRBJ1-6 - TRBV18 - TGTGCCAGCTCACCACCAGCCCGGGCGGGGGATTCACCCCTCCACTTT CASSPPARAGDSPLHF
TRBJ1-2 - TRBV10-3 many TGTGCCATCAGCGAGGGCAGGGAGAATGGCTACACCTTC CAISEGRENGYTF
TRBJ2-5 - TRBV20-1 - TGCAGTGCTAGAGCTGAGGGGAGCCAAGAGACCCAGTACTTC CSARAEGSQETQYF
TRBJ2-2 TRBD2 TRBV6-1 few TGTGCCAGCAGCCACGGGGGGCTAGCGGGGGGCAACACCGGGGAGCTGTTTTTT CASSHGGLAGGNTGELFF
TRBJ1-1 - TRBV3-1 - TGTGCCAGCAGCCCGATGGCGGGGGGCACTGAAGCTTTCTTT CASSPMAGGTEAFF
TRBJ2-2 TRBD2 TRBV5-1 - TGCGCCAGCAGCCCCCGTAGCGGGGGGACGAACACCGGGGAGCTGTTTTTT CASSPRSGGTNTGELFF
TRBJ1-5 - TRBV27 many TGTGCCAGCAGCCCATCCAGGGGCGATCAGCCCCAGCATTTT CASSPSRGDQPQHF
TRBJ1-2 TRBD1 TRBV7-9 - TGTGCCAGCAGCTTAAAACAGGGGGCCAATGGCTACACCTTC CASSLKQGANGYTF
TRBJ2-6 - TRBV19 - TGTGCCAGTAGTATAACAGCCTCTGGGGCCAACGTCCTGACTTTC CASSITASGANVLTF
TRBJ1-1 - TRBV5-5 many TGTGCCAGCAGCTCCGGGGCTGGGGACACTGAAGCTTTCTTT CASSSGAGDTEAFF
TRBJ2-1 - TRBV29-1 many TGCAGCGCAACTGCGGGTGGTGGGAATGAGCAGTTCTTC CSATAGGGNEQFF
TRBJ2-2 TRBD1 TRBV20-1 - TGCAGTGCTAGGCCAATCCGACAGGGGACCTCGAACACCGGGGAGCTGTTTTTT CSARPIRQGTSNTGELFF
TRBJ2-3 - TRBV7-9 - TGTGCCAGCAGCTTAGACTTTGATACTAATACGCAGTATTTT CASSLDFDTNTQYF
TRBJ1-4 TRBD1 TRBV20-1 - TGCAGTGCTAGCAGTCAGGGGGGGGAAAGACTGTTTTTT CSASSQGGERLFF
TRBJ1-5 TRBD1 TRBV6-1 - TGTGCCAGCAGTCTGGACAGGGGTGGTAAGCAGCCCCAGCATTTT CASSLDRGGKQPQHF
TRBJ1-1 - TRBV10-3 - TGTGCCATCAGGACGAGGATTGGCACTGAAGCTTTCTTT CAIRTRIGTEAFF
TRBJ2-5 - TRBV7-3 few TGTGCCAGCAGCCCGCGTCCCGGGGACACACAAGAGACCCAGTACTTC CASSPRPGDTQETQYF
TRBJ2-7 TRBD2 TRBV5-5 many TGTGCCAGCAGCTTCCTAGCGGGGGACTACGAGCAGTACTTC CASSFLAGDYEQYF